The 29 T cell receptor beta chains below come from one sample, sequenced in a study of blood T cells in healthy people across ages. The second PCR ran roughly 6 to 11 cycles with a sample-barcoded 5' primer and J-beta primers. TCRdb analysed the 5' RACE reads with MiXCR anew, one entry per CDR3 protein. The sample lists 1.5 million to 2 million distinct CDR3 sequences, about 28% seen once, with approximately 7.7% in the top ten. Sample: blood. Receptors originate from a woman aged 25-40 years in good health.

The rearrangement joins TRBV3-1 to TRBJ1-2; D is unresolved. The length of the CDR3 is 13 residues. Trimming shortened V by 7 bases and J by 2 bases, and 11 bases separated the two germline ends. Germline CDR1 reads LGHDT; CDR2 reads YNNKEL (reference sequence). The CDR3 nucleotides are TGTGCCAGCACCTCGGAACCCAACTATGGCTACACCTTC. This sequence encodes CASTSEPNYGYTF.

The genes are TRBV4-1 and TRBJ2-4; 13 bases are a match to TRBD2. The CDR3 contains 18 residues. V dropped 4 bases and J dropped 1; count of bases not matched to a gene: 7. CDR1 is MGHRA and CDR2 is YSYEKL in the germline V gene. The CDR3 protein is CASSPELAGGRAKNIQYF. The DNA for the CDR3 is TGCGCCAGCAGCCCGGAACTAGCGGGGGGGCGGGCCAAAAACATTCAGTACTTC.

V is TRBV5-1 and J is TRBJ2-3; D is unclear. With 0 bases removed from V and 2 bases from J, the gap between germline ends came to 7 bases. This CDR3 comprises 14 residues. The germline V gene encodes CDR1 SGHRS and CDR2 YFSETQ. This CDR3 reads CASSLEVHTDTQYF. The CDR3 region has the DNA TGCGCCAGCAGCTTGGAAGTCCACACAGATACGCAGTATTTT.

The chain couples TRBV27 to TRBJ1-2; D is ambiguous. V was shortened by 3 bases and J by 0 bases, with 11 bases between the two germline ends. CDR3 size: 15 residues. In germline, CDR1 is MNHEY, CDR2 SMNVEV (reference sequence). CDR3 loop: CASSFRRAPNYGYTF. As DNA, the CDR3 is TGTGCCAGCAGTTTTAGGAGGGCGCCTAACTATGGCTACACCTTC.

Turning to this clonotype: A read error may produce the germline difference seen at one junction end. The J gene is TRBJ2-7, the V gene TRBV10-3, with D hard to call. CDR1 ENHRY and CDR2 SYGVKD come from the germline V gene. The CDR3 extends over 15 amino acids. Here the CDR3 reads CAVSEYSQIGDDQYF. DNA for the CDR3: TGTGCCGTCAGTGAGTATTCGCAGATAGGTGACGATCAGTACTTC.

V is TRBV4-1 and J is TRBJ1-1; D unresolved. Trimming shortened V by 0 bases and J by 0 bases, and 5 bases separated the two germline ends. The germline gives CDR1 MGHRA, CDR2 YSYEKL. The CDR3 totals 14 residues. In DNA form, the CDR3 reads TGCGCCAGCAGCCAAGAGCAGCTGAACACTGAAGCTTTCTTT. Amino acids: CASSQEQLNTEAFF.

As regards this clonotype: The junction departs from the called germline gene at one end, perhaps through a read error. The chain uses TRBV6-1 and TRBJ2-7; D is undetermined. The CDR3 length is 10 residues. Germline V lookup: CDR1 MNHNS, CDR2 SASEGT. The CDR3 DNA follows: TGCGCCAGTTACTTAGATGAGCAGTACTTC. Its translation is CASYLDEQYF.

The table lists this clonotype with a few counts. This chain uses TRBV7-2 with TRBJ2-7, with 14 bases that match TRBD2. Germline CDR1 is SGHTA and CDR2 is FQGNSA. The CDR3 runs 16 residues. J was trimmed by 6 bases and V by 1 base; bases with no gene match: 5. CDR3 bases: TGTGCCAGCAGCTTAGGGGGACTAGCGGGAGCGGGCGAGCAGTACTTC. It is translated as CASSLGGLAGAGEQYF.

This clonotype was detected ten times or more. This sequence joins TRBV20-1 and TRBJ1-2; a possible D gene is TRBD1 (6 bases). Germline CDR1 DFQATT, CDR2 SNEGSKA (reference sequence). The V end lost 6 bases, the J end lost 4 bases, and 12 bases lay between the germline ends. This CDR3 is 12 amino acids long. CDR3 sequence reads: CSAPMDSYGYTF. As DNA, the CDR3 is TGCAGTGCCCCGATGGACAGCTATGGCTACACCTTC.

This clonotype appeared a few times. This chain links TRBV12-3 or TRBV12-4 with TRBJ2-1; possibly TRBD2 for D (6 bases). The CDR3 has 14 amino acids. V lost 5 bases to trimming and J lost 4 bases, with 12 bases between them. The CDR3 loop is CASSIPGTYNEQFF. The CDR3 coding sequence is TGTGCCAGCAGTATTCCCGGGACTTACAATGAGCAGTTCTTC.

This clonotype has only a few counts. The J gene is TRBJ1-6, the V gene TRBV7-2; TRBD1 matches 7 bases. Germline lookup yields CDR1 SGHTA and CDR2 FQGNSA. The CDR3 is made up of 15 amino acids. The V and J ends lost 4 bases and 7 bases, in that order; junction bases with no gene match: 7. This chain's CDR3 is CASSSSTGKNSPLHF. The CDR3 DNA reads TGTGCCAGCAGCTCCTCGACAGGGAAGAATTCACCCCTCCACTTT.

The chain is built from TRBV7-2 and TRBJ2-1, with D maybe TRBD1 (5 bases). Germline V gene lookup returns CDR1 SGHTA and CDR2 FQGNSA. This CDR3 spans 14 amino acids. Between the trimmed V and J ends, which lost 5 bases and 5 bases, there was a span of 13 bases. The CDR3 DNA follows: TGTGCCAGCAGCGGACAAGGAAGCGACAATGAGCAGTTCTTC. Its protein product is CASSGQGSDNEQFF.

This clonotype showed up just a few times. The chain joins TRBV20-1 to TRBJ2-1; D is perhaps TRBD2 (6 bases). V shed 0 bases and J shed 5 bases, with 14 bases lying between them. CDR3 length: 15 residues. Looked up from germline, CDR1 is DFQATT and CDR2 is SNEGSKA (reference sequence). The CDR3 loop is CSARDGGAGHNEQFF. The CDR3 DNA follows: TGCAGTGCTAGAGATGGCGGGGCGGGACACAATGAGCAGTTCTTC.

The chain employs TRBV19 and TRBJ2-2; the D is unclear. The germline V gene encodes CDR1 LNHDA and CDR2 SQIVND (reference sequence). Between the trimmed V and J ends, which lost 6 bases and 3 bases, there was a span of 14 bases. This CDR3 region has 15 residues. This CDR3 reads CASRHLRKDTGELFF. In DNA, the CDR3 is TGTGCCAGTAGGCACCTCCGAAAAGACACCGGGGAGCTGTTTTTT.

The sample holds many counts of this clonotype. The chain is built from TRBV7-3 and TRBJ2-7; D is undetermined. Trimming pared 4 bases from V and 6 bases from J, leaving 19 bases between. Per the germline V gene, CDR1 is SGHTA and CDR2 is FQGTGA. This CDR3 spans 15 amino acids. CDR3 residues: CASSSATDGFGEQYF. CDR3 in DNA: TGTGCCAGCAGCTCTGCGACCGACGGCTTCGGCGAGCAGTACTTC. Full variable domain (rest looked up from reference TRBV7-3 and TRBJ2-7): GAGVSQTPSNKVTEKGKYVELRCDPISGHTALYWYRQSLGQGPEFLIYFQGTGAADDSGLPNDRFFAVRPEGSVSTLKIQRTERGDSAVYLCASSSATDGFGEQYFGPGTRLTVT.

The chain links TRBV29-1 to TRBJ1-4; unclear D gene. CDR3 length equals 11 residues. The germline CDR1 and CDR2 sequences are SQVTM and ANQGSEA. Trimming left V 6 bases short and J 8 bases short, with 10 bases between. In DNA, the CDR3 is TGCAGCGTGACCGGACGGGAAAAACTGTTTTTT. As protein: CSVTGREKLFF.

The table lists this clonotype with a few counts. The chain couples TRBV7-6 to TRBJ2-2, with a possible D match to TRBD1 (6 bases). CDR1 and CDR2 from the germline V gene are SGHVS and FNYEAQ. Deletions cut 2 bases from V and 7 bases from J, with 14 bases between. There are 15 residues in the CDR3. DNA for the CDR3: TGTGCCAGCAGCTTAAAGAGGACAGCGGTCGGGGAGCTGTTTTTT. Protein sequence: CASSLKRTAVGELFF.

This clonotype was seen repeatedly, ten times or more. This chain uses TRBV20-1 with TRBJ2-1, with 11 bases lining up with TRBD2. This CDR3 is 15 amino acids long. CDR1 is DFQATT, CDR2 SNEGSKA, per germline (reference sequence). V lost 8 bases and J lost 4; bases outside the gene matches: 10. DNA for the CDR3: TGCAGTACCCCCACTATAGCGGGAGGGTACAATGAGCAGTTCTTC. It is translated as CSTPTIAGGYNEQFF.

Of note for this clonotype: Sequence at one end of the junction differs from germline and may be a read error. This chain uses TRBV5-1 with TRBJ2-7; 8 bases fit TRBD2. The CDR3 runs 15 residues. In germline, CDR1 is SGHRS, CDR2 YFSETQ. The CDR3 nucleotides read TGCGTCAGCAGCTTGAATAGCGGGGCATACTACGAGCAGTACTTC. This encodes CVSSLNSGAYYEQYF.

Here the CDR3 reads CASSLQDRGLNTEAFF. In nucleotides, the CDR3 is TGTGCCAGCAGCTTACAGGACCGAGGATTGAACACTGAAGCTTTCTTT. V is TRBV7-3 and J is TRBJ1-1, with D uncertain. The V gene's germline CDR1 is SGHTA and CDR2 FQGTGA. The CDR3 covers 16 residues. V was shortened by 2 bases and J by 0 bases, with 13 bases between the two germline ends.

This clonotype has only a few counts. The chain couples TRBV7-2 to TRBJ1-4; possibly TRBD1 for D (5 bases). CDR3 length: 15 amino acids. V was shortened by 2 bases and J by 5 bases, with 12 bases between the two germline ends. Germline CDR1 is SGHTA and CDR2 is FQGNSA. The CDR3 DNA reads as TGTGCCAGCAGCTTATCTCAGGGTTGGAATGAAAAACTGTTTTTT. Residues: CASSLSQGWNEKLFF.

In the case of this clonotype: Relative to the germline gene, one junction end is altered; a read error may explain this. This chain uses TRBV28 with TRBJ2-1; 7 bases fit TRBD2. Germline V gene sequence: CDR1 MDHEN, CDR2 SYDVKM. The CDR3 has 14 amino acids. CDR3 residues: CASSLIGGRNGQFF. Here the CDR3 DNA reads TGTGCCAGCAGTTTAATCGGGGGGAGGAATGGGCAGTTCTTC.

This clonotype was seen a handful of times. The V call is TRBV27, the J call TRBJ1-2, with D possibly TRBD1 on 5 matching bases. CDR1 and CDR2 from the germline V gene are MNHEY and SMNVEV (reference sequence). The V and J ends lost 2 bases and 2 bases respectively, with 12 bases between them. The CDR3 covers 15 residues. The CDR3 DNA is TGTGCCAGCAGTTTAGCGGCAGGGCTGAACTATGGCTACACCTTC. It yields the protein CASSLAAGLNYGYTF.

The rearrangement joins TRBV9 to TRBJ2-7, with a possible D match to TRBD2 (5 bases). CDR1 and CDR2 from the germline V gene are SGDLS and YYNGEE. V dropped 2 bases and J dropped 2 bases, with 8 bases sitting between them. CDR3 length: 13 residues. CDR3 amino acids: CASSVDWAYEQYF. The CDR3, as DNA: TGTGCCAGCAGCGTGGACTGGGCCTACGAGCAGTACTTC.

This clonotype came up a few times. The chain uses TRBV12-3 or TRBV12-4 and TRBJ1-2; D may be TRBD1 (5 bases). CDR3 length: 15 amino acids. V shed 5 bases and J shed 6 bases, with 19 bases lying between them. The CDR3 DNA reads as TGTGCCAGCAGTCTGGGGTGGGGGGAAAAGGATGGCTACACCTTC. It yields the protein CASSLGWGEKDGYTF.

This clonotype was picked up a small number of times. The CDR3 here is CASSPLLPGTLDTGELFF. The CDR3 DNA reads TGCGCCAGCAGCCCCCTTTTGCCAGGGACCCTTGACACCGGGGAGCTGTTTTTT. The rearrangement joins TRBV5-1 to TRBJ2-2; D might be TRBD1 or TRBD2, each matching 5 bases. V was clipped by 4 bases and J by 3 bases, with 22 bases between them. This CDR3 spans 18 amino acids. The germline V gene encodes CDR1 SGHRS and CDR2 YFSETQ.

Remarks on this clonotype: A much larger clone sits a single nucleotide away, making a read error possible. The chain recombines TRBV20-1 with TRBJ2-1; 7 nucleotides agree with TRBD2. CDR1 is DFQATT, CDR2 SNEGSKA, per germline (reference sequence). CDR3 length: 13 residues. The CDR3: CGARTRWSAEQFF. Here the CDR3 DNA reads TGCGGTGCGCGGACTAGATGGTCCGCTGAGCAGTTCTTC.

This clonotype was seen only a few times. This CDR3 is CASRTGKEETQYF. In DNA form, the CDR3 reads TGTGCCAGCAGAACTGGCAAAGAAGAGACCCAGTACTTC. The V gene is TRBV6-5, the J gene TRBJ2-5; D not resolved. The length of the CDR3 is 13 residues. Trimming cost V 6 bases and J 3 bases, with 11 bases left between them. CDR1 and CDR2 (germline): MNHEY, SVGAGI.

On this clonotype itself: This may be a read error, as it is one base from a much larger clone. The chain links TRBV20-1 to TRBJ2-5, with D possibly being TRBD2 (5 bases). The CDR3 is 13 residues long. V lost 0 bases and J 14 bases, leaving 19 bases between the germline ends. Germline assignment: CDR1 DFQATT and CDR2 SNEGSKA (reference sequence). This chain's CDR3 is CSARDEGTYEHYF. DNA of the CDR3: TGCAGTGCTAGAGATGAGGGAACCTACGAGCACTACTTC.